Listed here is a single TCR beta chain. Since a much larger clone is just one base distant, this may be a read error. This entry comes from a study of blood T cell repertoires in COVID-19. Only in-frame clones appear in the TCRdb table, and some are missing; sequencing was by immunoSEQ multiplex PCR. The sample yields approximately 160,000 clones, around four fifths seen once. The length of the CDR3 is 17 residues. The ends were cut back, 3 bases at V and 9 bases at J, with 21 bases in the middle. CDR1 is SGHTA, CDR2 FQGNSA, per germline. The recovered donors of Cohort 3 showed two negative PCRs, clearance, or symptom resolution.

This chain connects TRBV7-2 to TRBJ1-6; D is possibly TRBD1 (5 bases). This sequence originates from a woman between 50 and 59 years old who had recovered from COVID-19. The sample taken for sequencing was PBMCs or T cells enriched from blood (not recorded which). In DNA form, the CDR3 reads TGTGCCAGCAGCTTGGAGAATTTAGGGGCTTCTTCTTCACCCCTCCACTTT. The encoded protein is CASSLENLGASSSPLHF.